Listed below are T cell receptor beta chains from one sample, sequenced in a study of long-term antiretroviral therapy in people with HIV. Clones were sequenced by immunoSEQ multiplex PCR, and TCRdb holds only the in-frame ones, with some missing. Among approximately 17,000 clones listed, roughly 90% were seen once. Material: unsorted PBMCs, obtained 0.7 years before starting antiretroviral therapy. Source of these receptors: a man aged 45 to 65 with HIV. Each CDR3 is given with its conserved first and last residue. The D gene is left open where the match is weak. Clone size appears in some rows only: once, few, many, or a class for an expanded clone.

j_call,clone_size,d_call,v_call,cdr3_nt,cdr3_aa
TRBJ2-7,-,-,TRBV5-6,TGTGCCAGCAGCTTGGAAGGGGGGGGCTACGAGCAGTACTTC,CASSLEGGGYEQYF
TRBJ1-1,-,-,TRBV7-4,TGTGCCAGCAGCCCACGGGACGTAGAAGCTTTCTTT,CASSPRDVEAFF
TRBJ1-2,few,-,TRBV30,TGTGCCTGGAGTGAGCTCCTTACACCGGGACACCGACCACTCTATGGCTACACCTTC,CAWSELLTPGHRPLYGYTF
TRBJ2-7,-,-,TRBV9,TGTGCCAGCAGCGTAGGGACACACTACGAGCAGTACTTC,CASSVGTHYEQYF
TRBJ1-2,-,TRBD1,TRBV27,TGTGCCAGCAGTTTATCCCCTCCGGGACAGTACTATGGCTACACCTTC,CASSLSPPGQYYGYTF
TRBJ2-2,-,-,TRBV4-3,TGCGCCAGCAGCCAAGTCGGGGGGCTCGACGGGGAGCTGTTTTTT,CASSQVGGLDGELFF
TRBJ1-2,once,-,TRBV19,TGTGCCACCACCGTCGGGAGTCTGGTGTATGGCTACACCTTC,CATTVGSLVYGYTF
TRBJ2-3,-,-,TRBV4-3,TGCGCCAGCAGCCAAGAGGGGAGGGGGGCAGATACGCAGTATTTT,CASSQEGRGADTQYF
TRBJ1-1,-,-,TRBV6-1,TGTGCCAGCAGCCGGACACTGAACACTGAAGCTTTCTTT,CASSRTLNTEAFF
TRBJ2-5,once,-,TRBV7-8,TGTGCCAGCAGCATCCGGGAGAGGCCCCGAGAGACCCAGTACTTC,CASSIRERPRETQYF
TRBJ1-5,-,-,TRBV19,TGTGCCACCACGTCGGGGGTAGACAATCAGCCCCAGCATTTT,CATTSGVDNQPQHF
TRBJ2-1,once,-,TRBV13,TGTGCCAGCAGCTCCTATAGTTCGGGCAATGAGCAGTTCTTC,CASSSYSSGNEQFF
TRBJ2-5,once,TRBD2,TRBV5-1,TGCGCCAGCAGCGTACTAGCGGGGGGGCAAGAGACCCAGTACTTC,CASSVLAGGQETQYF
TRBJ1-1,-,-,TRBV7-2,TGTGCCAGCAGCCTGTACAGGACGATGACTGAAGCTTTCTTT,CASSLYRTMTEAFF
TRBJ1-2,once,-,TRBV29-1,TGCAGCGTTGTTAAGGCAGGACTACCGGCAAGTGGCTACACCTTC,CSVVKAGLPASGYTF
TRBJ2-1,-,-,TRBV9,TGTGCCAGCAGCCCCCGCGGGTCCTACAATGAGCAGTTCTTC,CASSPRGSYNEQFF
TRBJ2-5,-,-,TRBV5-8,TGTGCCAGCAGCTCGCGTGCGGGTTCAGAGACCCAGTACTTC,CASSSRAGSETQYF
TRBJ1-1,-,-,TRBV27,TGTGCCAGCAGTTCCTACCCCTCGAACACTGAAGCTTTCTTT,CASSSYPSNTEAFF